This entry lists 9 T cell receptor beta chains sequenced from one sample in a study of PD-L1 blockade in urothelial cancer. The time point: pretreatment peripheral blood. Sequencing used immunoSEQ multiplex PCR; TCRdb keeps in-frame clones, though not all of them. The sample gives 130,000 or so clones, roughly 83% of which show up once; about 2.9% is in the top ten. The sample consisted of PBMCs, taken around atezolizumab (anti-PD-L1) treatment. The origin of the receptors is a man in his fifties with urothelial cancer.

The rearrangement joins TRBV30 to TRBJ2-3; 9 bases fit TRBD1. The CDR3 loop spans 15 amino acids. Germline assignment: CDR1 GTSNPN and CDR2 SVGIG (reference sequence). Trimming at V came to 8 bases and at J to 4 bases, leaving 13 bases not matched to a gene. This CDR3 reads CARRTGGAASDTQYF. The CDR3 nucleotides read TGTGCCCGACGAACAGGGGGCGCCGCCTCAGATACGCAGTATTTT.

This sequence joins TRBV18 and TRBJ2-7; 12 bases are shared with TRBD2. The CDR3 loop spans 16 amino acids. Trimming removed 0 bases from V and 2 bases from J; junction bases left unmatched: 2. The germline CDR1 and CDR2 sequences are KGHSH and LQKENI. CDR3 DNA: TGTGCCAGCTCACCACCGGGACTAGCGGGCCCCTACGAGCAGTACTTC. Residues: CASSPPGLAGPYEQYF.

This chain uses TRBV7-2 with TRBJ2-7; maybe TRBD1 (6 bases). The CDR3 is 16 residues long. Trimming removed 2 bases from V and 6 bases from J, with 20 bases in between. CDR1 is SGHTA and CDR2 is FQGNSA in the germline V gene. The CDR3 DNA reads TGTGCCAGCAGCTTACCTTTTCAGGGGCGTCCGGGCGAGCAGTACTTC. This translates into CASSLPFQGRPGEQYF.

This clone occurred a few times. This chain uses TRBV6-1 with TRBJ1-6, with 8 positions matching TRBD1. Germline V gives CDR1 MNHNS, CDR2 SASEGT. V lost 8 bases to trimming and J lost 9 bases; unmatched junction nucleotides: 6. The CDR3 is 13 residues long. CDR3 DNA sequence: TGTGCCAGCGAACGACAGGGGACTTCACCCCTCCACTTT. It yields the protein CASERQGTSPLHF.

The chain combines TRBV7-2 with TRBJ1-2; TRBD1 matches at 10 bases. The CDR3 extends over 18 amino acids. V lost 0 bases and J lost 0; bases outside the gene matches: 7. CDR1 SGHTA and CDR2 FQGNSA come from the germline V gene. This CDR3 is CASSLAQDRGGTNYGYTF. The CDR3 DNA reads TGTGCCAGCAGCTTAGCGCAGGACAGGGGGGGGACTAACTATGGCTACACCTTC.

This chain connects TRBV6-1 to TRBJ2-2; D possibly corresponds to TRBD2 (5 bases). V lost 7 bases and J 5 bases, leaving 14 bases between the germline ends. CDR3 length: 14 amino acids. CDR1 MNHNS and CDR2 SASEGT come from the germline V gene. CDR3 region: CASTLDWGTGELFF. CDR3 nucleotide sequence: TGTGCCAGCACTTTGGACTGGGGAACCGGGGAGCTGTTTTTT.

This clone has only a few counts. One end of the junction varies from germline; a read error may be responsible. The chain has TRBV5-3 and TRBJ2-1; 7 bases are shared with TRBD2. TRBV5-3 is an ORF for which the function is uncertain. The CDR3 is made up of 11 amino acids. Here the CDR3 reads CADPRASGIIF. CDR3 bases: TGTGCCGATCCCCGGGCTAGCGGTATAATCTTC.

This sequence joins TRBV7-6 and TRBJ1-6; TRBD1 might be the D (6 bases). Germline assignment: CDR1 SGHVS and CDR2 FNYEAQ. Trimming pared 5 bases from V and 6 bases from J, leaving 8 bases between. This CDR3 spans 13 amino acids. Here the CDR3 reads CASSPGANSPLHF. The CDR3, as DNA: TGTGCCAGCAGCCCAGGGGCTAATTCACCCCTCCACTTT.

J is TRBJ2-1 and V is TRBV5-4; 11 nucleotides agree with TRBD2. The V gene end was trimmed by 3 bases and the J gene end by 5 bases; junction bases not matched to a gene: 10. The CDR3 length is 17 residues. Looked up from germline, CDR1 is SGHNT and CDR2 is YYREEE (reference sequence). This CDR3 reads CASSSMTLAGGDNEQFF. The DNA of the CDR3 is TGTGCCAGCAGCTCGATGACTTTAGCGGGAGGGGACAATGAGCAGTTCTTC.